The present entry profiles one TCR beta chain with its context. Its antigen is undetermined. The CDR3 has 12 amino acids. CDR1 and CDR2 from the germline V gene are MDHEN and SYDVKM. With V trimmed by 10 bases and J by 4 bases, 4 bases remained unmatched. Each of the donors was a healthy bone marrow donor. This PCR relied on a set of 60 Vbeta primers and 13 Jbeta primers. Assay: immunoSEQ multiplex PCR; the TCRdb copy retains only in-frame clones and omits some. The sample shows some 180,000 clones, around three quarters of them seen only once. This sample was taken from a study of cytomegalovirus exposure and HLA in healthy donors. The study, taken as a whole, reports: Cytomegalovirus status was reportedly diagnosed by the classifier with high specificity and sensitivity. As a later analysis showed, a missense DCLRE1C variant was linked to trimming of TCR beta V- and J-genes. Information on immune exposure was restricted to one variable (CMV serostatus).

The receptor was isolated from a woman in her thirties in good health and CMV-seropositive. Specimen: PBMCs. The rearrangement uses TRBV28 and TRBJ1-5; 7 bases agree with TRBD1. DNA for the CDR3: TGTGCCATCAGGGGGGGGAATCAGCCCCAGCATTTT. This gives the protein CAIRGGNQPQHF.